Listed below are T cell receptor beta chains from one sample, sequenced in a study of control samples from healthy donors and cancer patients. The method was immunoSEQ multiplex PCR; TCRdb's version includes in-frame clones alone and lacks a portion of them. The sample holds under 150,000 clones, 80% to 90% seen once. Sequenced input: blood. The receptors derive from a woman in her 30s in good health. Each CDR3 is given with its conserved first and last residue. Fields, in order: J gene, D gene, V gene, clone size, CDR3 protein, CDR3 DNA. D genes are given only for firm matches. Size is stated for part of the rows, as once, few or many counts, or as a class when the clone is expanded.

j_gene: TRBJ2-2
d_gene: .
v_gene: TRBV7-9
abundance: .
CDR3aa: CASSIEFTTGELFF
CDR3nt: TGTGCCAGCAGCATCGAGTTCACCACCGGGGAGCTGTTTTTT

j_gene: TRBJ2-4
d_gene: .
v_gene: TRBV4-2
abundance: .
CDR3aa: CASSQQGAKNIQYF
CDR3nt: TGTGCCAGCAGCCAACAGGGGGCCAAAAACATTCAGTACTTC

j_gene: TRBJ2-7
d_gene: .
v_gene: TRBV11-2
abundance: .
CDR3aa: CASSLTAAGTASTMQYF
CDR3nt: TGTGCCAGCAGCCTAACGGCGGCTGGGACGGCTTCTACGATGCAGTACTTC

j_gene: TRBJ1-2
d_gene: .
v_gene: TRBV12-3/TRBV12-4
abundance: .
CDR3aa: CASSSGTRYGYTF
CDR3nt: TGTGCCAGCAGTTCGGGCACTCGCTATGGCTACACCTTC

j_gene: TRBJ2-1
d_gene: TRBD2
v_gene: TRBV15
abundance: once
CDR3aa: CATSREGASGRSEQFF
CDR3nt: TGTGCCACCAGCAGGGAAGGGGCTAGCGGGAGGAGTGAGCAGTTCTTC

j_gene: TRBJ1-3
d_gene: TRBD1
v_gene: TRBV29-1
abundance: once
CDR3aa: CSGSDRGGNTIYF
CDR3nt: TGCAGCGGGTCGGACAGGGGAGGAAACACCATATATTTT

j_gene: TRBJ2-5
d_gene: .
v_gene: TRBV6-1
abundance: .
CDR3aa: CASSEISGTAFKETQYF
CDR3nt: TGTGCCAGCAGTGAAATTTCCGGGACCGCGTTTAAAGAGACCCAGTACTTC

j_gene: TRBJ2-1
d_gene: TRBD2
v_gene: TRBV9
abundance: once
CDR3aa: CASSEPGLAGGSGFF
CDR3nt: TGTGCCAGCAGCGAGCCGGGACTAGCGGGAGGCTCGGGGTTCTTC

j_gene: TRBJ1-5
d_gene: TRBD1
v_gene: TRBV20-1
abundance: .
CDR3aa: CSARVPDRGYFGNQPQHF
CDR3nt: TGCAGCGCTCGTGTACCGGACAGGGGTTATTTCGGCAATCAGCCCCAGCATTTT

j_gene: TRBJ2-7
d_gene: TRBD2
v_gene: TRBV5-1
abundance: .
CDR3aa: CASSLGGASGSSYEQYF
CDR3nt: TGCGCCAGCAGCTTGGGTGGCGCTAGCGGGAGTTCCTACGAGCAGTACTTC

j_gene: TRBJ1-6
d_gene: .
v_gene: TRBV18
abundance: .
CDR3aa: CASSPRAEYNSPLHF
CDR3nt: TGTGCCAGCTCTCCACGGGCAGAATATAATTCACCCCTCCACTTT

j_gene: TRBJ2-7
d_gene: TRBD2
v_gene: TRBV5-1
abundance: few
CDR3aa: CASSLALAAYEQYF
CDR3nt: TGCGCCAGCAGCTTGGCACTAGCGGCCTACGAGCAGTACTTC

j_gene: TRBJ1-1
d_gene: TRBD1
v_gene: TRBV30
abundance: .
CDR3aa: CAWSGQGFTEAFF
CDR3nt: TGTGCCTGGAGCGGACAGGGGTTCACTGAAGCTTTCTTT

j_gene: TRBJ1-1
d_gene: .
v_gene: TRBV30
abundance: .
CDR3aa: CAWSVLEVGGTEAFF
CDR3nt: TGTGCCTGGAGTGTACTTGAAGTCGGGGGCACTGAAGCTTTCTTT

j_gene: TRBJ2-5
d_gene: .
v_gene: TRBV5-5
abundance: .
CDR3aa: CASSLLGEAIAETQYF
CDR3nt: TGTGCCAGCAGCTTGTTGGGAGAGGCCATTGCAGAGACCCAGTACTTC

j_gene: TRBJ1-5
d_gene: .
v_gene: TRBV10-3
abundance: .
CDR3aa: CAISEEDLSNQPQHF
CDR3nt: TGTGCCATCAGTGAGGAGGACCTGAGCAATCAGCCCCAGCATTTT

j_gene: TRBJ1-4
d_gene: .
v_gene: TRBV9
abundance: .
CDR3aa: CASSVAGADNEKLFF
CDR3nt: TGTGCCAGCAGCGTAGCGGGGGCAGACAATGAAAAACTGTTTTTT

j_gene: TRBJ1-3
d_gene: .
v_gene: TRBV2
abundance: .
CDR3aa: CASKVDSGNTIYF
CDR3nt: TGTGCCAGCAAAGTCGACTCTGGAAACACCATATATTTT

j_gene: TRBJ1-4
d_gene: .
v_gene: TRBV25-1
abundance: .
CDR3aa: CASTQGPTNEKLFF
CDR3nt: TGTGCCAGCACCCAAGGGCCAACTAATGAAAAACTGTTTTTT

j_gene: TRBJ1-2
d_gene: TRBD1
v_gene: TRBV18
abundance: few
CDR3aa: CASSPEGQGAVGYTF
CDR3nt: TGTGCCAGCTCACCGGAGGGACAGGGAGCTGTTGGCTACACCTTC

j_gene: TRBJ1-4
d_gene: .
v_gene: TRBV19
abundance: .
CDR3aa: CASNDRGESNEKLFF
CDR3nt: TGTGCCAGTAATGATAGAGGGGAGTCTAATGAAAAACTGTTTTTT

j_gene: TRBJ1-2
d_gene: .
v_gene: TRBV28
abundance: few
CDR3aa: CASTPVGYGYTF
CDR3nt: TGTGCCAGCACCCCGGTTGGCTATGGCTACACCTTC

j_gene: TRBJ2-1
d_gene: TRBD2
v_gene: TRBV19
abundance: .
CDR3aa: CATPRRGGRADEQFF
CDR3nt: TGTGCCACCCCAAGGAGGGGCGGGAGGGCCGATGAGCAGTTCTTC

j_gene: TRBJ2-3
d_gene: TRBD2
v_gene: TRBV7-9
abundance: .
CDR3aa: CASSSPGLAGGGDTQYF
CDR3nt: TGTGCCAGCAGCTCCCCCGGACTAGCGGGAGGTGGAGATACGCAGTATTTT

j_gene: TRBJ1-5
d_gene: .
v_gene: TRBV6-5
abundance: .
CDR3aa: CASSEGPSNQPQHF
CDR3nt: TGTGCCAGCAGCGAGGGACCTAGCAATCAGCCCCAGCATTTT

j_gene: TRBJ2-1
d_gene: .
v_gene: TRBV28
abundance: .
CDR3aa: CASSWGENEQFF
CDR3nt: TGTGCCAGCAGTTGGGGGGAGAATGAGCAGTTCTTC

j_gene: TRBJ1-4
d_gene: .
v_gene: TRBV9
abundance: once
CDR3aa: CASSQGTLTEKLFF
CDR3nt: TGTGCCAGCAGCCAAGGGACCTTAACTGAAAAACTGTTTTTT

j_gene: TRBJ1-1
d_gene: .
v_gene: TRBV7-2
abundance: .
CDR3aa: CASSYRARYTEAFF
CDR3nt: TGTGCCAGCAGCTACAGGGCGAGGTACACTGAAGCTTTCTTT

j_gene: TRBJ1-5
d_gene: TRBD1
v_gene: TRBV19
abundance: few
CDR3aa: CASSLDREQPQHF
CDR3nt: TGTGCCAGTAGTCTGGACAGGGAACAGCCCCAGCATTTT

j_gene: TRBJ1-2
d_gene: TRBD1
v_gene: TRBV7-2
abundance: .
CDR3aa: CASSSQGVGDGYTF
CDR3nt: TGTGCCAGCAGCTCCCAGGGGGTCGGGGATGGCTACACCTTC

j_gene: TRBJ1-1
d_gene: .
v_gene: TRBV6-6
abundance: .
CDR3aa: CASRDGGSGRTEAFF
CDR3nt: TGTGCCAGCAGAGACGGGGGGTCGGGGCGGACTGAAGCTTTCTTT

j_gene: TRBJ2-1
d_gene: TRBD1
v_gene: TRBV3-1/TRBV3-2
abundance: .
CDR3aa: CASSPRQGAVIDEQFF
CDR3nt: TGTGCCAGCAGCCCCAGGCAGGGGGCGGTGATCGATGAGCAGTTCTTC

j_gene: TRBJ2-7
d_gene: .
v_gene: TRBV19
abundance: .
CDR3aa: CASSIEDTTIYEQYF
CDR3nt: TGTGCCAGTAGTATAGAAGACACCACTATCTACGAGCAGTACTTC

j_gene: TRBJ2-1
d_gene: TRBD2
v_gene: TRBV2
abundance: .
CDR3aa: CASSGNTSGSGYNEQFF
CDR3nt: TGTGCCAGCAGCGGTAACACTAGCGGGAGCGGTTACAATGAGCAGTTCTTC

j_gene: TRBJ1-6
d_gene: .
v_gene: TRBV5-1
abundance: .
CDR3aa: CASSASGRSADSPLHF
CDR3nt: TGCGCCAGCAGCGCCTCAGGGCGCTCGGCGGATTCACCCCTCCACTTT

j_gene: TRBJ2-5
d_gene: TRBD2
v_gene: TRBV11-1
abundance: .
CDR3aa: CASSYGTSPYQETQYF
CDR3nt: TGTGCCAGCAGCTATGGGACTAGCCCGTACCAAGAGACCCAGTACTTC

j_gene: TRBJ1-5
d_gene: .
v_gene: TRBV9
abundance: .
CDR3aa: CASSVDPQASGNQPQHF
CDR3nt: TGTGCCAGCAGCGTAGACCCACAGGCCTCGGGCAATCAGCCCCAGCATTTT

j_gene: TRBJ1-2
d_gene: .
v_gene: TRBV12-5
abundance: .
CDR3aa: CASAPTENYGYTF
CDR3nt: TGTGCTAGTGCCCCGACAGAGAACTATGGCTACACCTTC

j_gene: TRBJ2-7
d_gene: TRBD1
v_gene: TRBV19
abundance: .
CDR3aa: CASSEQGNPYEQYF
CDR3nt: TGTGCCAGTAGTGAACAGGGGAATCCCTACGAGCAGTACTTC

j_gene: TRBJ2-7
d_gene: .
v_gene: TRBV3-1/TRBV3-2
abundance: .
CDR3aa: CASSQEGAVVAPTLHF
CDR3nt: TGTGCCAGCAGCCAAGAAGGGGCAGTCGTAGCTCCCACCCTTCACTTC

j_gene: TRBJ2-3
d_gene: .
v_gene: TRBV16
abundance: .
CDR3aa: CASSLTTASTDTQYF
CDR3nt: TGTGCCAGCAGCCTGACAACGGCGAGCACAGATACGCAGTATTTT

j_gene: TRBJ2-1
d_gene: TRBD2
v_gene: TRBV27
abundance: .
CDR3aa: CASSRGRSWGLAGDEQFF
CDR3nt: TGTGCCAGCAGTCGAGGGCGGAGTTGGGGACTAGCGGGAGATGAGCAGTTCTTC

j_gene: TRBJ1-1
d_gene: .
v_gene: TRBV28
abundance: .
CDR3aa: CASTIMRGGSTEAFF
CDR3nt: TGTGCCAGCACCATAATGAGGGGAGGAAGCACTGAAGCTTTCTTT

j_gene: TRBJ2-4
d_gene: .
v_gene: TRBV3-1/TRBV3-2
abundance: .
CDR3aa: CASSREGGKNIQYF
CDR3nt: TGTGCCAGCAGCCGTGAAGGGGGGAAAAACATTCAGTACTTC

j_gene: TRBJ1-2
d_gene: .
v_gene: TRBV3-1/TRBV3-2
abundance: .
CDR3aa: CASSQSSYGYTF
CDR3nt: TGTGCCAGCAGCCAATCGAGCTATGGCTACACCTTC

j_gene: TRBJ1-2
d_gene: TRBD1
v_gene: TRBV5-6
abundance: .
CDR3aa: CASSSSTGALANYGYTF
CDR3nt: TGTGCCAGCAGCTCCTCGACAGGGGCGTTAGCTAACTATGGCTACACCTTC

j_gene: TRBJ1-1
d_gene: TRBD1
v_gene: TRBV19
abundance: .
CDR3aa: CASRTSGQGNTEAFF
CDR3nt: TGTGCCAGTAGGACCTCGGGACAGGGGAACACTGAAGCTTTCTTT

j_gene: TRBJ2-1
d_gene: TRBD2
v_gene: TRBV29-1
abundance: .
CDR3aa: CSVPTSGSYNEQFF
CDR3nt: TGCAGCGTCCCGACTAGCGGGTCCTACAATGAGCAGTTCTTC

j_gene: TRBJ2-7
d_gene: .
v_gene: TRBV6-6
abundance: .
CDR3aa: CASSRSKLAPSYEQYF
CDR3nt: TGTGCCAGCAGTCGAAGCAAACTAGCACCCTCCTACGAGCAGTACTTC

j_gene: TRBJ1-5
d_gene: .
v_gene: TRBV28
abundance: once
CDR3aa: CASNNPLGGPQHF
CDR3nt: TGTGCCAGCAACAATCCCTTGGGGGGGCCCCAGCATTTT

j_gene: TRBJ2-5
d_gene: TRBD1
v_gene: TRBV24-1
abundance: .
CDR3aa: CATSPGGGKTQYF
CDR3nt: TGTGCCACCAGCCCAGGGGGTGGAAAGACCCAGTACTTC